These T cell receptor beta chains were read from a single sample in a study of metastatic and nonmetastatic thyroid tumors. Using MiXCR, TCRdb reanalyzed the PCR reads. Of under 25,000 clones detected, over 20% appear once; the ten largest clones hold roughly 8%. The sample consisted of adjacent normal tissue. Every receptor here comes from a female donor with papillary thyroid cancer or a benign thyroid nodule (not recorded which). Some clones in this sample may be carry-over from other donors' samples. Each CDR3 is given with its conserved first and last residue. Each record gives: clone size, J gene, V gene, D gene, CDR3 DNA, CDR3 protein. D genes are given only for firm matches. The listing skips clone size in some rows; elsewhere it reads once, few, many or a size class.

few | TRBJ2-3 | TRBV6-5 | NA | TGTGCCAGCAGTTACGCCCGACTGGGCACAGATACGCAGTATTTT | CASSYARLGTDTQYF
NA | TRBJ1-1 | TRBV6-1 | NA | TGTGCCAGCAGTGTATCCCGCAGCCTTGCTTTCTTT | CASSVSRSLAFF
few | TRBJ2-7 | TRBV20-1 | NA | TGCAGTGCTAGAGATCGAACATCAGTAACCTACGAGCAGTACTTC | CSARDRTSVTYEQYF
few | TRBJ1-5 | TRBV20-1 | NA | TGCAGTGCTAGAGACCTGCTTAGCAATCAGCCCCAGCATTTT | CSARDLLSNQPQHF
few | TRBJ2-2 | TRBV24-1 | NA | TGTGCCACCCAACGGACGGCGAACACCGGGGAGCTGTTTTTT | CATQRTANTGELFF
few | TRBJ2-1 | TRBV6-1 | NA | TGTGCCAGCAGGGGGGACCGTTGGCTGTACAATGAGCAGTTCTTC | CASRGDRWLYNEQFF
medium-sized | TRBJ1-5 | TRBV27 | TRBD1 | TGTGCCAGCAGTCGCTTTTCCGGGACAGGGGGCAATCAGCCCCAGCATTTT | CASSRFSGTGGNQPQHF
medium-sized | TRBJ1-5 | TRBV30 | NA | TGTGCCTGGAGTGTAGTAAGTTTTGATAGCAATCAGCCCCAGCATTTT | CAWSVVSFDSNQPQHF
many | TRBJ2-3 | TRBV10-2 | NA | TGCGCCACCAGACCTCCGGGAGGCACAGATACGCAGTATTTT | CATRPPGGTDTQYF
NA | TRBJ2-1 | TRBV12-3/TRBV12-4 | TRBD2 | TGTGCCAGCAGTCTTCTAGCGGAAGAAGGCAGTGAGCAGTTCTTC | CASSLLAEEGSEQFF
medium-sized | TRBJ2-3 | TRBV5-1 | TRBD2 | TGCGCCAGCAGCTTAGGGACTAGCGGGGGCACAGATACGCAGTATTTT | CASSLGTSGGTDTQYF
few | TRBJ2-5 | TRBV28 | TRBD1 | TGTGCCAGCAGTTCAAACAGGGGGCGCCGGGAGACCCAGTACTTC | CASSSNRGRRETQYF
many | TRBJ1-1 | TRBV5-5 | NA | TGTGCCAGCAGCTTGGTAGGGACCCTTGCTGCTTTCTTT | CASSLVGTLAAFF
few | TRBJ2-5 | TRBV27 | TRBD2 | TGTGCCAGCAGTTTATGGGGGGGTGAGACCCAGTACTTC | CASSLWGGETQYF
many | TRBJ2-2 | TRBV25-1 | NA | TGTGCCAGCCGAACAGGGCGATCGAACACCGGGGAGCTGTTTTTT | CASRTGRSNTGELFF
NA | TRBJ1-5 | TRBV6-2/TRBV6-3 | NA | TGTGCCAGCAGGGACTACAGGGATCAGCCCCAGCATTTT | CASRDYRDQPQHF
few | TRBJ1-3 | TRBV15 | NA | TGTGCCACCGGCTCAGTCCCTGGAAACACCATATATTTT | CATGSVPGNTIYF
many | TRBJ1-2 | TRBV20-1 | NA | TGCAGTGCTAGTGAGTTAAGGGGGGTTCCGGAAGGCTACACCTTC | CSASELRGVPEGYTF
NA | TRBJ2-4 | TRBV28 | NA | TGTGCCAGCAGTCCTGAGGTCGGGGGCATTCAGTACTTC | CASSPEVGGIQYF